The rows below give T cell receptor beta chains drawn from one sample of a study of blood T cell repertoires in COVID-19. Assay used: immunoSEQ multiplex PCR; TCRdb lists only in-frame clones, some missing. The sample shows about 28,000 clones, roughly 87% of them seen only once. What was sequenced was peripheral blood. The receptor set was obtained from a man aged 60 to 75 with active COVID-19. Both conserved end residues are part of each CDR3. The D gene is left open where the match is weak. Expanded clones are given a class, and other clones once, few, many or no size at all.

J gene | D gene | clone size | V gene | CDR3 DNA | CDR3 protein
TRBJ1-1 | TRBD1 | - | TRBV18 | TGTGCCAGCTCACCACGTATGGTGGGACAGAGCACTGAAGCTTTCTTT | CASSPRMVGQSTEAFF
TRBJ2-5 | TRBD2 | - | TRBV15 | TGTGCCACCAGCAGAGTAGGCCTAGCGGTGAAAGAGACCCAGTACTTC | CATSRVGLAVKETQYF
TRBJ1-2 | - | - | TRBV5-1 | TGCGCCAGCAGCTTGGGGACAGTGATGGGCTACACCTTC | CASSLGTVMGYTF
TRBJ2-2 | TRBD1 | - | TRBV4-1 | TGCGCCAGCAGCCAAGTTTACAGGGGATGGGAGAACACCGGGGAGCTGTTTTTT | CASSQVYRGWENTGELFF
TRBJ2-7 | - | - | TRBV6-5 | TGTGCCAGCAGTTACGCGGTGGAGACCCGCGGGGAGCAGTACTTC | CASSYAVETRGEQYF
TRBJ2-1 | TRBD1 | - | TRBV29-1 | TGCAGCGTATACAGGGGTACTGAGCAGTTCTTC | CSVYRGTEQFF
TRBJ1-3 | - | - | TRBV2 | TGTGCCAGCACCGAAAGACAGGTCGGGGGAAACACCATATATTTT | CASTERQVGGNTIYF
TRBJ1-6 | TRBD1 | - | TRBV18 | TGTGCCAGCTCACCATCCTACAGGGGAAACTCACCCCTCCACTTT | CASSPSYRGNSPLHF
TRBJ1-1 | - | - | TRBV7-9 | TGTGCCAGCAGCTTGGTGGGAGTTAGGGACACTGAAGCTTTCTTT | CASSLVGVRDTEAFF
TRBJ2-1 | - | - | TRBV4-1 | TGCGCCAGCAGCCAAGGATTTTCAGGGGATTATGCGCAGTTCTTC | CASSQGFSGDYAQFF
TRBJ1-1 | - | - | TRBV6-6 | TGTGCCAGCGGTCTAGAAGTGGACACTGAAGCTTTCTTT | CASGLEVDTEAFF
TRBJ1-5 | - | - | TRBV28 | TGTGCCAGCAGGCCCGAGATCCAGCCCCAGCATTTT | CASRPEIQPQHF
TRBJ2-4 | - | - | TRBV3-1/TRBV3-2 | TGTGCCAGCAGCCAAGAGGGAGTTATTCAGTACTTC | CASSQEGVIQYF
TRBJ2-3 | - | - | TRBV9 | TGTGCCAGCAGCGTAGCGGCAGGGGTGTTTGGTTTTGCAGATACGCAGTATTTT | CASSVAAGVFGFADTQYF
TRBJ2-7 | TRBD1 | - | TRBV6-1 | TGTGCCAGCAGTGAATGGGACAGGGGACCCTACGAGCAGTACTTC | CASSEWDRGPYEQYF
TRBJ2-1 | TRBD2 | - | TRBV7-8 | TGTGCCAGCAGCTTTAACAGCGGGCTAGCGGGGGGGGTATTATATGAGCAGTTCTTC | CASSFNSGLAGGVLYEQFF
TRBJ1-4 | TRBD1 | - | TRBV5-1 | TGCGCCAGCAGCGACTCGGGACAGAATGAAAAACTGTTTTTT | CASSDSGQNEKLFF
TRBJ2-1 | TRBD1 | - | TRBV5-1 | TGCGCCAGCAGCACGGGACAGGTTAACTACAATGAGCAGTTCTTC | CASSTGQVNYNEQFF
TRBJ2-7 | - | - | TRBV28 | TGTGCCAGCAGTTTGCGGCCCCCCCCCTACGAGCAGTACTTC | CASSLRPPPYEQYF
TRBJ2-5 | - | - | TRBV20-1 | TGCAGTGCTAGAGATGTCCCTACCCAGTACTTC | CSARDVPTQYF
TRBJ1-1 | - | - | TRBV18 | TGTGCCAGCTCACGAACAGGGAGGGACACTGAAGCTTTCTTT | CASSRTGRDTEAFF
TRBJ1-4 | - | - | TRBV11-2 | TGTGCCAGCAGCTTAGACGGCCTCTGGCGGGAAAAACTGTTTTTT | CASSLDGLWREKLFF
TRBJ2-3 | TRBD2 | - | TRBV7-8 | TGTGCCAGCAGCCCGTCTAGCGGGGGTAGCACAGATACGCAGTATTTT | CASSPSSGGSTDTQYF
TRBJ1-6 | TRBD1 | - | TRBV18 | TGTGCCAGCTCAATCACCGGGACAGGGGAGAATTCACCCCTCCACTTT | CASSITGTGENSPLHF
TRBJ2-5 | TRBD1 | once | TRBV7-9 | TGTGCCAGCAGCTACCCGGACAGGGGACAGACCCAGTACTTC | CASSYPDRGQTQYF
TRBJ1-2 | - | - | TRBV19 | TGTGCCAGTAGTATTCTGGCAGGGAACTATGGCTACACCTTC | CASSILAGNYGYTF
TRBJ2-1 | - | few | TRBV18 | TGTGCCAGCTCACCCCAGGGGCGGGCCACCTACAATGAGCAGTTCTTC | CASSPQGRATYNEQFF
TRBJ1-1 | TRBD1 | - | TRBV15 | TGTGCCACCAGCCCGGGCAGGGGGCGAGGGAACACTGAAGCTTTCTTT | CATSPGRGRGNTEAFF
TRBJ1-6 | - | - | TRBV5-4 | TGTGCCAGCAGCCTGGAGTACCGGAATTCACCCCTCCACTTT | CASSLEYRNSPLHF
TRBJ1-6 | - | - | TRBV3-1/TRBV3-2 | TGTGCCACGGCACAACCTGGCGGGTCTAATTCACCCCTCCACTTT | CATAQPGGSNSPLHF
TRBJ1-2 | - | - | TRBV21-1 | TGTGCCAGCAGCAACTGGGACAGGGGATCTGGCTACACCTTC | CASSNWDRGSGYTF
TRBJ2-5 | TRBD1 | - | TRBV19 | TGTGCCAGTAGCCCCGGACAGGGCAGAAACTTCCTGGGGACCCAGTACTTC | CASSPGQGRNFLGTQYF
TRBJ1-3 | - | - | TRBV6-5 | TGTGCCAGCAGGGAGGGTATCGGAAACACCATATATTTT | CASREGIGNTIYF
TRBJ1-2 | - | - | TRBV2 | TGTGCCAGCAGTAGGAGGGGCCTTTCTGGCTACACCTTC | CASSRRGLSGYTF
TRBJ2-1 | TRBD1 | - | TRBV11-1 | TGTGCCAGCAGCTTACCAGGGGGCCATGAGCAGTTCTTC | CASSLPGGHEQFF
TRBJ2-6 | - | - | TRBV4-2 | TGTGCCAGCAGCCAAGACGGTACCCCCTCTGGGGCCAACGTCCTGACTTTC | CASSQDGTPSGANVLTF
TRBJ2-6 | - | - | TRBV5-1 | TGCGCCAGCAGCTCGACAGCTGGGGCCAACGTCCTGACTTTC | CASSSTAGANVLTF
TRBJ2-3 | - | - | TRBV5-1 | TGCGCCAGCAGCTTGGGGCAGGGGTTGAGCACAGATACGCAGTATTTT | CASSLGQGLSTDTQYF
TRBJ1-1 | TRBD1 | - | TRBV7-9 | TGTGCCAGCAGGCCCCGGGACAGGAACACTGAAGCTTTCTTT | CASRPRDRNTEAFF
TRBJ2-1 | - | few | TRBV4-1 | TGCGCCAGCAGGGAAGGGGCATCCAGGGGATATGAGCAGTTCTTC | CASREGASRGYEQFF
TRBJ2-1 | - | - | TRBV6-1 | TGTGCCAGCAGTGAAGCTGCTTTCGGGGATGAGCAGTTCTTC | CASSEAAFGDEQFF
TRBJ2-3 | TRBD1 | - | TRBV9 | TGTGCCAGCAGCTCTCGGACAGGGCAACAAGATACGCAGTATTTT | CASSSRTGQQDTQYF
TRBJ2-5 | TRBD2 | - | TRBV7-3 | TGTGCCAGCAGCTTGAGCGGGGGGCACCAAGAGACCCAGTACTTC | CASSLSGGHQETQYF